This T cell receptor beta chain comes out of a study of OX40 agonist ivuxolimab in advanced cancers. For the study at large: Patients assigned to dose escalation were diagnosed with hepatocellular carcinoma, melanoma, renal cell or head and neck cancer. A history of anti-PD-1, anti-PD-L1 or anti-CTLA-4 therapy was acceptable, and over 30% had some.

Only in-frame clones appear in the TCRdb table, and some are missing; sequencing was by immunoSEQ multiplex PCR. The table lists just under 85,000 clones, roughly 82% of them singletons. This CDR3 contains 13 residues. The V and J ends lost 7 bases and 5 bases respectively, with 15 bases between them. Germline loops: CDR1 MDHEN, CDR2 SYDVKM. The chain links TRBV28 to TRBJ2-7; D gene ambiguous. This specimen consisted of CD4+ or CD8+ T cells sorted from blood, obtained in a trial of the OX40 agonist ivuxolimab. The sequence derives from an adult with an advanced solid tumor such as melanoma, head and neck, liver or kidney cancer. CDR3 in amino acids: CASTVPQQNEQYF. In nucleotides, the CDR3 is TGTGCCAGCACCGTGCCACAGCAGAACGAGCAGTACTTC. Filled out from reference TRBV28 and TRBJ2-7, the complete variable domain reads DVKVTQSSRYLVKRTGEKVFLECVQDMDHENMFWYRQDPGLGLRLIYFSYDVKMKEKGDIPEGYSVSREKKERFSLILESASTNQTSMYLCASTVPQQNEQYFGPGTRLTVT.